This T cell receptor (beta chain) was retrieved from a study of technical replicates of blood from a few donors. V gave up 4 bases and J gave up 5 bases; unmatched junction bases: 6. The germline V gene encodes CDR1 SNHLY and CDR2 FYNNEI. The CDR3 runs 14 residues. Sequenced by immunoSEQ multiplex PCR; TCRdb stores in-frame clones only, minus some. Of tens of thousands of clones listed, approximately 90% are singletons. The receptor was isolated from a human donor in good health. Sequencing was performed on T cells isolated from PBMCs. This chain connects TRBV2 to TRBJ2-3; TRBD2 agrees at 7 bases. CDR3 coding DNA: TGTGCCAGCAGTGGGCTGCGGGAGATAGATACGCAGTATTTT. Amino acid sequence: CASSGLREIDTQYF.